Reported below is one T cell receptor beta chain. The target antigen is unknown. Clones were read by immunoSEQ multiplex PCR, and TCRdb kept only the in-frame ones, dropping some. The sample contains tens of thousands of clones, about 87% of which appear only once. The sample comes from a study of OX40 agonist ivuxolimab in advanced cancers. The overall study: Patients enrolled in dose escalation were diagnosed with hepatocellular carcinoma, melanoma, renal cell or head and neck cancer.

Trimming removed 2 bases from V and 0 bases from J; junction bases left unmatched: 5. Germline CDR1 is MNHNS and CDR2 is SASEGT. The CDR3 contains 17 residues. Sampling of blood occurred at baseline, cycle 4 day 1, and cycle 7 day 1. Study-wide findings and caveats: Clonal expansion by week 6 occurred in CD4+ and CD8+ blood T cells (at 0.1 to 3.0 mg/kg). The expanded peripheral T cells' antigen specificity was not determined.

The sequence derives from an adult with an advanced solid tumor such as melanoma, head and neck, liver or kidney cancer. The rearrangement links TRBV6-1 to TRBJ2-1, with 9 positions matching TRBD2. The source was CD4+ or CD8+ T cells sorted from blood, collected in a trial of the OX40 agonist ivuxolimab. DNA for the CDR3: TGTGCCAGCAGTGAATTCGTGACTAGCGGCTCCTACAATGAGCAGTTCTTC. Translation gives CASSEFVTSGSYNEQFF.